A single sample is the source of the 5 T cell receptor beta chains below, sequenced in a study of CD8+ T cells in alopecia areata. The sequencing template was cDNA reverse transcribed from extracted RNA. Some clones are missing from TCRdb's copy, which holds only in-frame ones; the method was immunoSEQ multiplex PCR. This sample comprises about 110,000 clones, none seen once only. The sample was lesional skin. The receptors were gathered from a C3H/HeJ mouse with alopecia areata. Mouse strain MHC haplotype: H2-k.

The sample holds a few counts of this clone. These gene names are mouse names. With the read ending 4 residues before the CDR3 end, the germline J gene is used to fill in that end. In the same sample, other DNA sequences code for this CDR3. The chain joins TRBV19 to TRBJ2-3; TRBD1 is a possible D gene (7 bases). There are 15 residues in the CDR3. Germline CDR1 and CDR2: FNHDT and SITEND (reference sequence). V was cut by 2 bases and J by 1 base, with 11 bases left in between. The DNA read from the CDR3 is TGTGCCAGCAGTATTGGCAGGGGGGGTGCAGAA. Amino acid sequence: CASSIGRGGAE. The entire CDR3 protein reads CASSIGRGGAETLYF.

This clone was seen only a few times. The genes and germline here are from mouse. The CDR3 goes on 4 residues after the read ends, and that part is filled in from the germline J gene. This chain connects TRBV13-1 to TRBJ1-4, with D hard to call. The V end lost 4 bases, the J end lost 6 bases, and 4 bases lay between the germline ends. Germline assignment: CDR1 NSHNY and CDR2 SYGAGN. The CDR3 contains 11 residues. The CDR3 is CASSPDERLFF. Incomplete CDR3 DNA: TGTGCCAGCAGTCCAGACGAA.

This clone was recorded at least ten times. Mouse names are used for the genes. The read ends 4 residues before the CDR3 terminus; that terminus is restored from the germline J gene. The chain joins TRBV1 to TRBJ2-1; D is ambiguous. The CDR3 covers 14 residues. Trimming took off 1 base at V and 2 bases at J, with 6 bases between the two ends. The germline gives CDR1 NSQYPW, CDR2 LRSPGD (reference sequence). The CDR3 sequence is CTCSAVPDYAEQFF. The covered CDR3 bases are TGCACCTGCAGTGCAGTCCCCGACTATGCT.

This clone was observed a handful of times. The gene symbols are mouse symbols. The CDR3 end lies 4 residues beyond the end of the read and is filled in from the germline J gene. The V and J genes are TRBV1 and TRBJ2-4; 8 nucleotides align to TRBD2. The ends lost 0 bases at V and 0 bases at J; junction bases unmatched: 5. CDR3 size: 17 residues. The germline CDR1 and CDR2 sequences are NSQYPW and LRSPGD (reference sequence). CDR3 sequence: CTCSAEAGGSSQNTLYF. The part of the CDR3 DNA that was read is TGCACCTGCAGTGCAGAAGCTGGGGGGTCTAGTCAAAAC. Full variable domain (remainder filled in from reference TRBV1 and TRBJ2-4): VTLLEQNPRWRLVPRGQAVNLRCILKNSQYPWMSWYQQDLQKQLQWLFTLRSPGDKEVKSLPGADYLATRVTDTELRLQVANMSQGRTLYCTCSAEAGGSSQNTLYFGAGTRLSVL.

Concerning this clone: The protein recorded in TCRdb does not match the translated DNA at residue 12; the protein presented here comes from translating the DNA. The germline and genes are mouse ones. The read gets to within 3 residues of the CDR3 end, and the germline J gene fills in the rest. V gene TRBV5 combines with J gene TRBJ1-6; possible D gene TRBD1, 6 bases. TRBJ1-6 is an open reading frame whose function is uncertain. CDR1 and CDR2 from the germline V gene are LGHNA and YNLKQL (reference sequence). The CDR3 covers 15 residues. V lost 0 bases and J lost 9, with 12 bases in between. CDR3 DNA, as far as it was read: TGTGCCAGCAGCCAAGAGGGGGACAAAACTTCGCCC. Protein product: CASSQEGDKTSP. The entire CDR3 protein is CASSQEGDKTSPLYF.